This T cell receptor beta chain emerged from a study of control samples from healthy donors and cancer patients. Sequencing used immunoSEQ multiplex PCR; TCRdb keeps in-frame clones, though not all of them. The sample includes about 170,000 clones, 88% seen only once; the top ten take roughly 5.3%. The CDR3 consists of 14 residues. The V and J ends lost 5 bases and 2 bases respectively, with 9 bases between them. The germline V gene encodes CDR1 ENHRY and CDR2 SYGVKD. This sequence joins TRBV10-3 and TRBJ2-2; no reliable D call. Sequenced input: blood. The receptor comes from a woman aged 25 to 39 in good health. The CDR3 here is CAISLHGNTGELFF. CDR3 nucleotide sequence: TGTGCCATCAGTCTCCACGGTAACACCGGGGAGCTGTTTTTT.